This T cell receptor beta chain came from a study of cytomegalovirus exposure and HLA in healthy donors. Study outcomes and limitations: In a later analysis, compared with equally common non-associated chains, HLA-associated beta chains were more expanded. A later analysis found TCR association rates differed by HLA locus, highest for DRB1 and lowest for HLA-C. Most sequenced TCRs were rare (though some public TCRs occurred in many donors).

Details on this clone: What it recognizes is unknown.

Use of 60 Vbeta and 13 Jbeta primers characterized the PCR. Repertoires were generated with immunoSEQ multiplex PCR, while TCRdb's copy carries only in-frame clones and drops some. The sample records 200,000 to 300,000 clones, just under 80% being singletons. The clonotype originates from a boy younger than 18 in good health and CMV-seronegative. Sequencing was done on a sample of PBMCs.

Here the CDR3 reads CASSYGTGGGYGYTF. DNA of the CDR3: TGTGCCAGCAGTTACGGGACAGGGGGCGGCTATGGCTACACCTTC. This chain joins TRBV6-5 and TRBJ1-2; 12 bases match TRBD1. The V segment lost 2 bases and the J segment 4 bases; nucleotides outside the gene matches: 2. The germline CDR1 and CDR2 sequences are MNHEY and SVGAGI. The CDR3 consists of 15 residues.